This entry features one TCR beta chain sequence. Its matching antigen is unknown. Total RNA extraction produced at least 5 micrograms (per sample) for the study. Primers used in a second PCR of roughly 7 to 11 cycles were a sample-barcoded 5' primer and a J-beta primer mix. A single record per CDR3 protein comes from TCRdb applying MiXCR to the 5' RACE reads. Of about 670,000 distinct CDR3 sequences detected, more than 45% appear once; the ten largest clones hold roughly 14%. The CDR3 runs to 16 residues. Germline V gene sequence: CDR1 MNHNY, CDR2 SVGAGI (reference sequence). Trimming cost V 10 bases and J 2 bases; bases outside gene matches: 16. The data originate from a study of blood T cells in healthy people across ages. Whole-study findings and limits: TCR beta diversity, measured per million T cells, fell in a roughly linear way with age. Changes seen in expanded clonotypes were possibly confounded by donor CMV status left unknown. Unsorted PBMCs blocked a conclusive comparison of naive and antigen-experienced cells.

The chain links TRBV6-6 to TRBJ1-2, with 7 bases that match TRBD1. This TCR derives from a woman older than 75 in good health. The sample comprised blood. CDR3 sequence (DNA): TGTGCCAACAGCCGGGACAGTCGCCAACCGAACTATGGCTACACCTTC. It yields the protein CANSRDSRQPNYGYTF.